This TCR beta chain is from a study of shared clonotypes between healthy human individuals. General study findings and limits: Non-shared clonotypes displayed generation probabilities falling below those of clonotypes present in all four donors. Depth was large, yet rarefaction showed that sorted-subset sequencing was incomplete.

The CDR3 totals 15 residues. V dropped 2 bases and J dropped 2 bases, with 16 bases sitting between them. Germline assignment: CDR1 SQVTM and CDR2 ANQGSEA. Of note for this clone: Its matching antigen is unknown.

TCRdb's table, derived via immunoSEQ multiplex PCR, lists solely in-frame clones and lacks some. The sample includes 2 million to 2.5 million clones, 92% of them seen just once. The specimen was naive CD4+ T cells from PBMCs. Indicated subset: CD45RA+ positively selected. This chain connects TRBV29-1 to TRBJ2-7, with D possibly TRBD2 on 5 matching bases. The TCR originated in a man aged 18 to 30 in good health. Some clones in this sample may be carry-over from other donors' samples. CDR3 sequence (DNA): TGCAGCGTTGAATTCGTCTCCTCGAGGGCCTACGAGCAGTACTTC. Amino acid sequence: CSVEFVSSRAYEQYF.